One sample yielded the 29 T cell receptor beta chains listed below, sequenced in a study of OX40 agonist ivuxolimab in advanced cancers. Method: immunoSEQ multiplex PCR; TCRdb's copy keeps in-frame clones and lacks some. The sample consists of some 86,000 clones, approximately 85% of them appearing once. The source material was CD4+ or CD8+ T cells sorted from blood, sampled in a trial of the OX40 agonist ivuxolimab. The receptors come from an adult with an advanced solid tumor such as melanoma, head and neck, liver or kidney cancer.

The genes are TRBV5-1 and TRBJ2-3; 7 bases fit TRBD2. CDR1 is SGHRS, CDR2 YFSETQ, per germline. The CDR3 spans 13 residues. Trimming took 6 bases from V and 4 from J; bases not matched to a gene: 5. CDR3: CASNEGGPDTQYF. In DNA, the CDR3 is TGCGCCAGCAACGAGGGAGGGCCAGATACGCAGTATTTT.

This rearrangement joins TRBV30 to TRBJ1-1; possibly TRBD1 for D (5 bases). This CDR3 is 13 amino acids long. Germline lookup yields CDR1 GTSNPN and CDR2 SVGIG (reference sequence). The germline V and J ends were trimmed by 4 bases and 1 base, with 10 bases remaining between them. The CDR3 loop reads CAWTFQGNTEAFF. In DNA form, the CDR3 reads TGTGCCTGGACCTTCCAGGGGAACACTGAAGCTTTCTTT.

The chain joins TRBV9 to TRBJ1-2; 9 bases fit TRBD1. Germline trimming cut 0 bases from V and 7 bases from J; bases unmatched to any gene: 10. The germline gives CDR1 SGDLS, CDR2 YYNGEE. CDR3 length equals 16 residues. This chain's CDR3 is CASSVVPGTGTFGYTF. The CDR3 DNA follows: TGTGCCAGCAGCGTAGTTCCCGGGACAGGGACTTTTGGCTACACCTTC.

The chain employs TRBV6-1 and TRBJ2-2; D not resolved. CDR1 and CDR2 from the germline V gene are MNHNS and SASEGT. V dropped 0 bases and J dropped 7 bases, with 9 bases sitting between them. This CDR3 region has 14 residues. The DNA of the CDR3 is TGTGCCAGCAGTGAAGCGTCCTTTGACGGGGAGCTGTTTTTT. It translates to CASSEASFDGELFF.

The chain links TRBV5-1 to TRBJ2-5; 8 nucleotides line up with TRBD2. This CDR3 has 15 residues. With V trimmed by 0 bases and J by 5 bases, 6 bases remained unmatched. The germline V gene has CDR1 SGHRS and CDR2 YFSETQ. For the CDR3, the DNA is TGCGCCAGCAGCTTGGCCGGGGGGGCCGACGAGACCCAGTACTTC. This sequence encodes CASSLAGGADETQYF.

The chain uses TRBV5-1 and TRBJ2-5; D ambiguous. The CDR3 has 13 residues. Germline values: CDR1 SGHRS, CDR2 YFSETQ. V dropped 1 base and J dropped 5 bases, with 9 bases sitting between them. The CDR3 DNA reads as TGCGCCAGCAGCTTGTCTGAGAGGGAGACCCAGTACTTC. Translated, it gives CASSLSERETQYF.

The chain employs TRBV30 and TRBJ1-3; D not resolved. Trimming cost V 2 bases and J 6 bases, with 5 bases left between them. This CDR3 has 11 residues. The germline V gene encodes CDR1 GTSNPN and CDR2 SVGIG (reference sequence). The CDR3 DNA follows: TGTGCCTGGAGTCCCCAAAACACCATATATTTT. The encoded protein is CAWSPQNTIYF.

The chain is built from TRBV21-1 and TRBJ2-7; the D call of TRBD2 is as the table states it, not checked on the DNA. TRBV21-1 is marked as a pseudogene. This CDR3 is 17 amino acids long. CDR3 sequence (DNA): TGTGCCAGCAGTGTCTACCGCGACGAGGAATTAACCTACGAGCAGTACTTC. Translating it yields CASSVYRDEELTYEQYF.

The chain is built from TRBV2 and TRBJ2-2; 8 bases fit TRBD1. This CDR3 is built from 16 residues. V lost 7 bases and J lost 0; bases outside the gene matches: 7. From germline, CDR1 is SNHLY and CDR2 FYNNEI. This CDR3 reads CASTSTGAANTGELFF. CDR3 nucleotide sequence: TGTGCCAGCACCTCGACAGGGGCCGCGAACACCGGGGAGCTGTTTTTT.

This chain links TRBV11-3 with TRBJ2-3; weak D call: TRBD2 (5 bases). This CDR3 has 14 residues. V lost 5 bases to trimming and J lost 3 bases, with 12 bases between them. The germline CDR1 and CDR2 sequences are SGHNT and YENEEA. The CDR3 spells CASSPEEVTDTQYF. The CDR3 nucleotides are TGTGCCAGCAGCCCCGAGGAGGTTACAGATACGCAGTATTTT. The full variable domain, rest sourced from reference TRBV11-3 and TRBJ2-3, is EAGVVQSPRYKIIEKKQPVAFWCNPISGHNTLYWYLQNLGQGPELLIRYENEEAVDDSQLPKDRFSAERLKGVDSTLKIQPAELGDSAVYLCASSPEEVTDTQYFGPGTRLTVL.

The chain joins TRBV7-9 to TRBJ1-6; a possible D gene is TRBD1 (5 bases). CDR3 length: 15 residues. Germline CDR1 and CDR2: SEHNR and FQNEAQ (reference sequence). V was cut by 5 bases and J by 2 bases, with 10 bases left in between. CDR3 DNA sequence: TGTGCCAGCAGCGCGGGACCGACCTATAATTCACCCCTCCACTTT. Residues: CASSAGPTYNSPLHF.

This clone was picked up a small number of times. The rearrangement links TRBV14 to TRBJ1-2; D ambiguous. Trimming left V 4 bases short and J 6 bases short, with 15 bases between. CDR3 length: 14 amino acids. CDR1 and CDR2 from the germline V gene are SGHDN and FVKESK. The DNA for the CDR3 is TGTGCCAGCAGCCGACTCTCAAGGGTGGATGGCTACACCTTC. Amino acids: CASSRLSRVDGYTF.

This clone occurred a few times. A junction boundary mismatches the germline segment, possibly from a read error. V and J are TRBV7-7 and TRBJ2-1; 11 nucleotides match TRBD1. The CDR3 length is 15 residues. Per germline, CDR1 SSHAT and CDR2 FNYEAQ (reference sequence). The CDR3 DNA is TGTGCTAGCAGCTTGGGACAGGGGGTATACAATGAGCAGTTCTTC. Amino acids: CASSLGQGVYNEQFF.

The chain combines TRBV7-9 with TRBJ1-2, with a weak D call TRBD1 (5 bases). CDR3 length: 12 residues. CDR1 SEHNR and CDR2 FQNEAQ come from the germline V gene (reference sequence). Trimming took 3 bases from V and 4 from J, leaving 6 bases between them. The CDR3 spells CASSFDSYGYTF. The DNA for the CDR3 is TGTGCCAGCAGCTTCGACAGCTATGGCTACACCTTC.

CDR3 protein: CASSSGTMEETQYF. The CDR3 nucleotides read TGTGCCAGCAGTTCCGGGACGATGGAAGAGACCCAGTACTTC. This chain joins TRBV28 and TRBJ2-5; tentatively, D is TRBD1 or TRBD2 (5 bases each). Per germline, CDR1 MDHEN and CDR2 SYDVKM. The CDR3 runs 14 residues. Trimming stripped 4 bases from V and 3 bases from J, with 12 bases between.

The chain uses TRBV7-9 and TRBJ1-2; D unresolved. V shed 5 bases and J shed 4 bases, with 8 bases lying between them. This CDR3 is 12 amino acids long. Germline-derived CDR1 and CDR2 are SEHNR and FQNEAQ (reference sequence). In nucleotides, the CDR3 is TGTGCCAGCAGCCAGGTGGCCTATGGCTACACCTTC. Encoded protein: CASSQVAYGYTF.

J is TRBJ2-5 and V is TRBV11-3; TRBD2 aligns across 13 bases. This CDR3 is 15 amino acids long. CDR1 and CDR2 (germline): SGHNT, YENEEA. Trimming at V came to 5 bases and at J to 7 bases, leaving 7 bases not matched to a gene. The DNA of the CDR3 is TGTGCCAGCAGCATCGGGACTAGCGGGACGGGGACCCAGTACTTC. Protein: CASSIGTSGTGTQYF.

The chain carries TRBV11-2 and TRBJ2-7; D is perhaps TRBD1 (5 bases). The CDR3 is 13 amino acids. Germline CDR1 reads SGHAT; CDR2 reads FQNNGV. The V end was cut by 0 bases, the J end by 6 bases, with 9 bases between. CDR3 in DNA: TGTGCCAGCAGCTTAGATTTGCAGGGCGAGCAGTACTTC. The encoded protein is CASSLDLQGEQYF.

The V and J genes are TRBV28 and TRBJ2-1, with D tentatively TRBD1 or TRBD2 (5 bases each). This CDR3 is 17 amino acids long. The V end lost 4 bases, the J end lost 6 bases, and 22 bases lay between the germline ends. CDR1 and CDR2 (germline): MDHEN, SYDVKM. In DNA, the CDR3 is TGTGCCAGCAGTTCCCTGATTTGGGGGTCACAACTCAATGAGCAGTTCTTC. Encoded protein: CASSSLIWGSQLNEQFF.

The chain uses TRBV9 and TRBJ2-7, with D uncertain. The germline gives CDR1 SGDLS, CDR2 YYNGEE. Trimming pared 0 bases from V and 7 bases from J, leaving 11 bases between. CDR3 length: 13 residues. CDR3 amino acids: CASSVDPDGEQYF. For the CDR3, the DNA is TGTGCCAGCAGCGTAGATCCGGATGGGGAGCAGTACTTC.

J is TRBJ2-5 and V is TRBV28, with D possibly TRBD2 on 7 matching bases. The V end lost 7 bases, the J end lost 3 bases, and 15 bases lay between the germline ends. CDR3 length: 14 amino acids. Germline V gene data show CDR1 as MDHEN and CDR2 as SYDVKM. CDR3 sequence reads: CASNLGGGEETQYF. The CDR3 nucleotides read TGTGCCAGCAACCTCGGAGGGGGGGAAGAGACCCAGTACTTC.

V is TRBV4-2 and J is TRBJ1-3; D remains unclear. This CDR3 spans 16 amino acids. V was cut by 1 base and J by 0 bases, with 10 bases left in between. Germline V gene lookup returns CDR1 LGHNA and CDR2 YNFKEQ. CDR3 residues: CASSQGPLASGNTIYF. The CDR3 DNA reads as TGTGCCAGCAGCCAAGGCCCTTTAGCCTCTGGAAACACCATATATTTT.

The V call is TRBV7-9, the J call TRBJ2-7; 7 nucleotides line up with TRBD2. Germline V gene data show CDR1 as SEHNR and CDR2 as FQNEAQ (reference sequence). The CDR3 runs 14 residues. The junction had 5 bases not matched to a gene; V was cut back by 3 bases and J by 3 bases. For the CDR3, the DNA is TGTGCCAGCAGCTTGAGCGGGATAAGCTACGAGCAGTACTTC. Encoded protein: CASSLSGISYEQYF.

The rearrangement links TRBV5-1 to TRBJ2-5, with no clear D. CDR3 length equals 14 residues. V lost 1 base to trimming and J lost 0 bases, with 7 bases between them. Germline assignment: CDR1 SGHRS and CDR2 YFSETQ. CDR3 nucleotides: TGCGCCAGCAGCTTGTGGACGTACCAAGAGACCCAGTACTTC. It encodes CASSLWTYQETQYF.

The J gene is TRBJ2-7, the V gene TRBV5-6; 9 bases map to TRBD1. V lost 1 base to trimming and J lost 5 bases; unmatched junction nucleotides: 7. Germline values: CDR1 SGHDT, CDR2 YYEEEE. The CDR3 runs 15 residues. CDR3 protein: CASSLIGTGWNEQYF. The DNA for the CDR3 is TGTGCCAGCAGCTTGATCGGGACAGGGTGGAACGAGCAGTACTTC.

This rearrangement joins TRBV7-2 to TRBJ2-7, with a weak D call TRBD2 (6 bases). Germline V gene data show CDR1 as SGHTA and CDR2 as FQGNSA. V lost 2 bases and J 5 bases, leaving 16 bases between the germline ends. The CDR3 covers 15 residues. CDR3 region: CASSLIGPGGNEQYF. CDR3 DNA sequence: TGTGCCAGCAGCTTAATCGGACCCGGGGGTAACGAGCAGTACTTC.

The CDR3 loop is CASSFGRTEAFF. The DNA of the CDR3 is TGTGCCAGCAGCTTTGGGCGCACTGAAGCTTTCTTT. The rearrangement links TRBV7-2 to TRBJ1-1; D remains ambiguous. The V and J ends lost 3 bases and 4 bases respectively, with 6 bases between them. Germline V gene data show CDR1 as SGHTA and CDR2 as FQGNSA. The CDR3 is made up of 12 amino acids.

This chain links TRBV27 with TRBJ2-5; D may be TRBD2 (5 bases). The J call is uncertain, as TRBJ2-7 better fits the DNA end. Per germline, CDR1 MNHEY and CDR2 SMNVEV (reference sequence). The CDR3 contains 12 residues. The CDR3 region has the DNA TGTGCCAGCAGTTCCGGGGACTACGAGCAGTACTTC. It specifies CASSSGDYEQYF.

For the CDR3, the DNA is TGTGCCAGTAGCGGACAGGGGTCGTCGGGCTACACCTTC. Amino acids: CASSGQGSSGYTF. V is TRBV19 and J is TRBJ1-2, with TRBD1 matching 9 bases. CDR3 size: 13 residues. Germline V CDR1 and CDR2: LNHDA, SQIVND (reference sequence). V lost 6 bases to trimming and J lost 8 bases; unmatched junction nucleotides: 7.